Below are 15 T cell receptor beta chains sequenced from a single sample in a study of T cells in Graves' hyperthyroidism and ophthalmopathy (dated by TCRdb to between 2017 and 2020). Libraries were prepared through multiplex PCR. Sequencing was carried out with an Illumina HiSeq 2000. Amplification of TCR beta CDR3 regions was carried out from RNA transcripts. For the first round of RT-PCR on the TCR CDR3, the HTBI primer set was used together with the Qiagen OneStep RT-PCR kit. TCRdb reanalyzed the raw reads on its own, using fastp at Q25 for trimming and MiXCR for clone calling, and kept in-frame beta chains. Records with the same CDR3 protein are collapsed into one entry carrying the most frequent genes and DNA. In this sample the table shows 500,000 to 750,000 distinct CDR3 sequences, 46% of which occur a single time. About 8.3% of the sample rests with the top ten. Sequencing used peripheral blood or thyroid tissue (not recorded which). Receptors originate from a woman aged 18-29 years with Graves' hyperthyroidism.

V gene TRBV19 combines with J gene TRBJ1-3, with D hard to call. Germline CDR1 and CDR2: LNHDA and SQIVND (reference sequence). This CDR3 comprises 14 residues. The V gene lost 1 base and the J gene lost 2 bases, with 6 bases spanning the gap. As DNA, the CDR3 is TGTGCCAGTAGTATAGGACAAGCTGGAAACACCATATATTTT. As protein: CASSIGQAGNTIYF.

This clonotype was detected once. No conserved phenylalanine or tryptophan is present at the end of the CDR3, so a read error is the likely explanation. The rearrangement joins TRBV11-3 to TRBJ1-1, with a weak D call TRBD1 (5 bases). Germline assignment: CDR1 SGHNT and CDR2 YENEEA. The CDR3 is made up of 14 amino acids. This chain's CDR3 is CANSSSGGNTEAFS. In DNA form, the CDR3 reads TGTGCCAACAGCTCCTCGGGGGGGAACACTGAAGCTTTCTCT.

The chain recombines TRBV29-1 with TRBJ2-1, with TRBD2 matching 9 bases. The CDR3 covers 16 residues. Germline CDR1 is SQVTM and CDR2 is ANQGSEA. The junction had 8 bases not matched to a gene; V was cut back by 5 bases and J by 0 bases. The CDR3 coding sequence is TGCAGCGTTATGGTAGCGGGAGTTCTCTCCTACAATGAGCAGTTCTTC. It codes for CSVMVAGVLSYNEQFF.

The chain uses TRBV7-3 and TRBJ2-7; 13 positions agree with TRBD2. With 4 bases clipped from V and 7 bases from J, the junction kept 7 bases outside the gene matches. The length of the CDR3 is 15 residues. Germline CDR1 reads SGHTA; CDR2 reads FQGTGA. CDR3 in DNA: TGTGCCAGCAGCTCGGGACTAGCGGGGTACAATGAGCAGTACTTC. Its translation: CASSSGLAGYNEQYF.

This sequence joins TRBV27 and TRBJ2-7; 8 nucleotides agree with TRBD1. The trim removed 8 bases at V and 1 base at J, leaving 7 bases unmatched. Germline loops: CDR1 MNHEY, CDR2 SMNVEV (reference sequence). This CDR3 region has 14 residues. In DNA form, the CDR3 reads TGTGCCAGCTCCGTCAGGACAGGGTCCTACGAGCAGTACTTC. Protein sequence: CASSVRTGSYEQYF.

This clonotype was recorded a few times. The gene calls are TRBV5-1 and TRBJ2-7; perhaps TRBD2 as D (6 bases). The CDR3 runs 14 residues. V lost 3 bases to trimming and J lost 3 bases, with 13 bases between them. The germline V gene has CDR1 SGHRS and CDR2 YFSETQ. CDR3 region: CASSYQGGVYEQYF. The CDR3 nucleotides read TGCGCCAGCAGCTACCAGGGAGGTGTCTACGAGCAGTACTTC.

This clonotype was detected ten times or more. The CDR3 here is CASSLGGPFTGELFF. The DNA of the CDR3 is TGTGCCAGCAGCTTAGGAGGACCCTTCACCGGGGAGCTGTTTTTT. The chain links TRBV7-3 to TRBJ2-2; a weak D match, TRBD2 (5 bases). The CDR3 loop spans 15 amino acids. The V end was cut by 2 bases, the J end by 4 bases, with 11 bases between. Germline V gives CDR1 SGHTA, CDR2 FQGTGA.

The rearrangement uses TRBV10-3 and TRBJ2-7; 7 nucleotides match TRBD1. The V and J ends lost 5 bases and 3 bases, in that order; junction bases with no gene match: 13. The CDR3 contains 16 residues. The germline V gene has CDR1 ENHRY and CDR2 SYGVKD. CDR3 DNA: TGTGCCATCAGTTCTCAGGGGGACGACTATGGCTACGAGCAGTACTTC. It specifies CAISSQGDDYGYEQYF.

This clonotype has more than one count but fewer than ten. Written as DNA, the CDR3 is TGTGCCAGCAGCTTCCCCGGGGCAGGACATCAAGATAACTATGGCTACACCTTC. This translates into CASSFPGAGHQDNYGYTF. This sequence joins TRBV5-4 and TRBJ1-2; D may be TRBD1 (5 bases). The germline gives CDR1 SGHNT, CDR2 YYREEE (reference sequence). This CDR3 spans 18 amino acids. V shed 2 bases and J shed 1 base, with 21 bases lying between them.

Note on this clonotype: It may be a read error: a sequence one base away is much more abundant. The rearrangement links TRBV9 to TRBJ2-2; D possibly corresponds to TRBD2 (6 bases). CDR1 is SGDLS and CDR2 is YYNGEE in the germline V gene. The CDR3 consists of 16 residues. The CDR3 sequence is CASGVDGLPNTGELFF. CDR3 DNA: TGTGCCAGCGGCGTAGATGGACTACCGAACACCGGGGAGCTGTTTTTT.

The chain joins TRBV5-4 to TRBJ1-2; D possibly corresponds to TRBD1 (5 bases). With 0 bases removed from V and 11 bases from J, the gap between germline ends came to 8 bases. This CDR3 spans 11 amino acids. Germline values: CDR1 SGHNT, CDR2 YYREEE (reference sequence). As DNA, the CDR3 is TGTGCCAGCAGCTTGGGTTCAGGGTACACCTTC. Translating it yields CASSLGSGYTF.

This clonotype was counted at least ten times. The chain recombines TRBV14 with TRBJ1-5; no definite D call. The CDR3 is 11 residues long. Germline V gives CDR1 SGHDN, CDR2 FVKESK. Trimming took 1 base from V and 6 from J, leaving 1 base between them. The CDR3 DNA is TGTGCCAGCAGCCAAGCTCAGCCCCAGCATTTT. It translates to CASSQAQPQHF.

The chain carries TRBV20-1 and TRBJ2-3; D is possibly TRBD1 (5 bases). V was pared by 0 bases and J by 5 bases, with 12 bases between. The CDR3 runs to 14 residues. Germline loops: CDR1 DFQATT, CDR2 SNEGSKA (reference sequence). In nucleotides, the CDR3 is TGCAGTGCTAGAGATTTGGAAGGGGTAGATACGCAGTATTTT. Translating it yields CSARDLEGVDTQYF.

With regard to this clonotype: The junction departs from the called germline gene at one end, perhaps through a read error. The V gene is TRBV12-3 or TRBV12-4, the J gene TRBJ2-6; 9 nucleotides align to TRBD1. This CDR3 comprises 16 residues. The CDR3 loop is CASSVPGQGKGNTEAF. For the CDR3, the DNA is TGTGCCAGCAGCGTACCGGGACAGGGAAAGGGGAACACTGAAGCTTTC.

Only a few counts were recorded for this clonotype. V usage is TRBV7-9 and J usage is TRBJ2-1, with D perhaps matching TRBD1 (6 bases). There are 14 residues in the CDR3. V shed 3 bases and J shed 6 bases, with 12 bases lying between them. Germline V CDR1 and CDR2: SEHNR, FQNEAQ (reference sequence). In nucleotides, the CDR3 is TGTGCCAGCAGCTTCCGGGACACGGGCAATGAGCAGTTCTTC. This codes for CASSFRDTGNEQFF.